The 31 T cell receptor beta chains below come from one sample, sequenced in a study of shared clonotypes between healthy human individuals. Clones were read by immunoSEQ multiplex PCR, and TCRdb kept only the in-frame ones, dropping some. The sample yields some 800,000 clones, 80% to 95% seen once. CD8 cells regarded as naive lacked CD45RO, were positively chosen for CCR7, and omitted terminally differentiated effector memory CD45RA+ cells. Sequencing was done on a sample of naive CD8+ T cells sorted from blood. These receptors were taken from a young man in good health.

This clone appeared a single time. This chain joins TRBV5-4 and TRBJ1-1; possible D gene TRBD1, 5 bases. The CDR3 spans 14 residues. Trimming removed 4 bases from V and 0 bases from J, with 10 bases in between. Germline values: CDR1 SGHNT, CDR2 YYREEE (reference sequence). The CDR3 region has the DNA TGTGCCAGCAGCCCTGGACAAGTGAACACTGAAGCTTTCTTT. This translates into CASSPGQVNTEAFF.

V is TRBV6-1 and J is TRBJ1-4; D remains ambiguous. Germline CDR1 MNHNS, CDR2 SASEGT. The CDR3 has 12 residues. V was trimmed by 5 bases and J by 5 bases, leaving 6 bases between them. The CDR3, as DNA: TGTGCCAGCAGTCCCCGAAATGAAAAACTGTTTTTT. This encodes CASSPRNEKLFF.

This chain connects TRBV19 to TRBJ2-4; 8 bases line up with TRBD2. Germline CDR1 and CDR2: LNHDA and SQIVND (reference sequence). The CDR3 spans 13 residues. V trimming: 7 bases; J trimming: 9 bases; junction bases outside the gene matches: 8. Here the CDR3 reads CASTGSGGGIQYF. For the CDR3, the DNA is TGTGCCAGTACCGGGTCGGGAGGGGGCATTCAGTACTTC.

This chain links TRBV27 with TRBJ2-3; 7 bases are shared with TRBD2. The CDR3 totals 14 residues. J lost 5 bases, V lost 4 bases, and 6 bases had no gene match. Germline V gene data show CDR1 as MNHEY and CDR2 as SMNVEV (reference sequence). The CDR3 DNA sequence: TGTGCCAGCAGTTCCCAGATAGCGGGAGATACGCAGTATTTT. Translating it yields CASSSQIAGDTQYF.

The chain joins TRBV4-1 to TRBJ1-1; 8 positions agree with TRBD1. The germline gives CDR1 MGHRA, CDR2 YSYEKL. The CDR3 has 15 amino acids. The V segment lost 1 base and the J segment 4 bases; nucleotides outside the gene matches: 5. The CDR3 DNA is TGCGCCAGCAGCCAAGCCACAGGGGGTGCCACTGAAGCTTTCTTT. Translation gives CASSQATGGATEAFF.

The J gene is TRBJ2-5, the V gene TRBV10-1, with 10 nucleotides matching TRBD2. Germline loops: CDR1 WNHNN, CDR2 SYGVQD (reference sequence). The V and J ends lost 6 bases and 5 bases, in that order; junction bases with no gene match: 21. This CDR3 has 19 amino acids. CDR3 coding DNA: TGCGCCAGCAGCGACCGGGATCCGGCGGCTAGCGGGAGACTGGAGACCCAGTACTTC. The encoded protein is CASSDRDPAASGRLETQYF.

The CDR3, as DNA: TGTGCCAGCAGCTCTAGGGACAGGGCACCCCAGGTCTATGGCTACACCTTC. Protein product: CASSSRDRAPQVYGYTF. The chain combines TRBV7-9 with TRBJ1-2; 9 bases are a match to TRBD1. From germline, CDR1 is SEHNR and CDR2 FQNEAQ (reference sequence). This CDR3 has 17 amino acids. The V and J ends lost 4 bases and 4 bases, in that order; junction bases with no gene match: 13.

The chain links TRBV6-5 to TRBJ2-7, with TRBD2 matching over 8 bases. The V and J ends lost 2 bases and 2 bases, in that order; junction bases with no gene match: 2. Germline values: CDR1 MNHEY, CDR2 SVGAGI. The CDR3 has 14 amino acids. The CDR3 nucleotides are TGTGCCAGCAGTTACGCGGGAGGTCCCTACGAGCAGTACTTC. Protein product: CASSYAGGPYEQYF.

This clone came up once. The CDR3 loop reads CASSGGADTQYF. CDR3 sequence (DNA): TGCGCCAGCAGTGGGGGGGCAGATACGCAGTATTTT. The chain couples TRBV10-1 to TRBJ2-3, with D possibly being TRBD2 (6 bases). This CDR3 is built from 12 residues. Trimming removed 4 bases at V and 4 bases at J, with 6 bases between. Germline assignment: CDR1 WNHNN and CDR2 SYGVQD (reference sequence).

This clone has a single count. This chain uses TRBV10-3 with TRBJ2-6; no clear D. CDR1 and CDR2 from the germline V gene are ENHRY and SYGVKD. Trimming took off 5 bases at V and 1 base at J, with 6 bases between the two ends. The CDR3 runs to 14 residues. The CDR3 loop is CAISPVSGANVLTF. The CDR3 DNA is TGTGCCATCAGTCCCGTTTCTGGGGCCAACGTCCTGACTTTC.

This chain joins TRBV5-4 and TRBJ2-7, with D possibly TRBD2 on 6 matching bases. The CDR3 totals 16 residues. Germline V gives CDR1 SGHNT, CDR2 YYREEE (reference sequence). Trimming left V 0 bases short and J 2 bases short, with 15 bases between. CDR3 coding DNA: TGTGCCAGCAGCTTGGGTGTTGGGGGGAGTCCCTACGAGCAGTACTTC. Translated, it gives CASSLGVGGSPYEQYF.

J is TRBJ2-2 and V is TRBV29-1, with 13 bases identical to TRBD2. Germline V lookup: CDR1 SQVTM, CDR2 ANQGSEA. Trimming removed 5 bases from V and 6 bases from J; junction bases left unmatched: 9. The length of the CDR3 is 16 residues. The CDR3 region has the DNA TGCAGCGTTCTACTAGCGGGAGGGCCAAGAGCCGGGGAGCTGTTTTTT. It is translated as CSVLLAGGPRAGELFF.

V is TRBV11-3 and J is TRBJ2-7; TRBD1 matches 8 bases. Germline assignment: CDR1 SGHNT and CDR2 YENEEA. CDR3 size: 15 residues. The J segment lost 1 base and the V segment lost 4 bases, leaving 6 bases of the junction unmatched. CDR3 in amino acids: CASSSGTGKSYEQYF. CDR3 nucleotide sequence: TGTGCCAGCAGCTCGGGGACAGGCAAATCCTACGAGCAGTACTTC.

The chain carries TRBV20-1 and TRBJ1-5; D might be TRBD1 (5 bases). The CDR3 has 10 residues. Looked up from germline, CDR1 is DFQATT and CDR2 is SNEGSKA (reference sequence). V was clipped by 5 bases and J by 8 bases, with 7 bases between them. DNA for the CDR3: TGCAGTGCTCTAGGGGAGCCCCAGCATTTT. Translation gives CSALGEPQHF.

The chain carries TRBV19 and TRBJ2-1; 7 bases are shared with TRBD1. Germline assignment: CDR1 LNHDA and CDR2 SQIVND (reference sequence). J gave up 4 bases and V 5 bases, and 11 bases lay outside the gene matches. This CDR3 is built from 16 residues. The CDR3 region is CASSVRQGEGYNEQFF. In nucleotides, the CDR3 is TGTGCCAGTAGTGTCCGACAGGGTGAGGGTTACAATGAGCAGTTCTTC.

The V call is TRBV27, the J call TRBJ2-1; 9 nucleotides line up with TRBD2. There are 19 residues in the CDR3. With 6 bases clipped from V and 0 bases from J, the junction kept 15 bases outside the gene matches. Germline CDR1 is MNHEY and CDR2 is SMNVEV (reference sequence). The CDR3 spells CASSYYFGDSGSSYNEQFF. The CDR3 coding sequence is TGTGCCAGCAGCTATTACTTCGGGGATAGCGGGAGCTCCTACAATGAGCAGTTCTTC.

The chain is built from TRBV7-9 and TRBJ2-7; D may correspond to TRBD1 or TRBD2 (5 bases each). This CDR3 is built from 15 residues. The V and J ends lost 5 bases and 0 bases respectively, with 14 bases between them. The germline gives CDR1 SEHNR, CDR2 FQNEAQ (reference sequence). CDR3 protein: CASSILGTGSYEQYF. The CDR3, as DNA: TGTGCCAGCAGCATCCTCGGGACGGGCTCCTACGAGCAGTACTTC.

The rearrangement links TRBV11-3 to TRBJ2-7; 7 bases line up with TRBD1. The ends lost 1 base at V and 0 bases at J; junction bases unmatched: 3. Germline values: CDR1 SGHNT, CDR2 YENEEA. CDR3 length: 15 residues. CDR3 nucleotide sequence: TGTGCCAGCAGCTTAGCGACAGGGAGCTCCTACGAGCAGTACTTC. Amino acids: CASSLATGSSYEQYF.

The genes are TRBV5-1 and TRBJ2-7, with D perhaps TRBD1 (6 bases). The CDR3 consists of 15 residues. Deletions cut 1 base from V and 0 bases from J, with 11 bases between. Germline lookup yields CDR1 SGHRS and CDR2 YFSETQ. The CDR3 DNA follows: TGCGCCAGCAGCTTGACCCCAGGGGTCTCCTACGAGCAGTACTTC. Translation: CASSLTPGVSYEQYF.

The rearrangement joins TRBV5-5 to TRBJ2-7; D not resolved. V shed 3 bases and J shed 3 bases, with 7 bases lying between them. Germline lookup yields CDR1 SGHKS and CDR2 YYEKEE (reference sequence). The CDR3 is 12 amino acids. The CDR3 spells CASSYTDYEQYF. The CDR3 DNA reads TGTGCCAGCAGCTATACGGACTACGAGCAGTACTTC.

This clone showed up just a few times. This chain joins TRBV6-5 and TRBJ1-5; TRBD1 matches 7 bases. The V gene's germline CDR1 is MNHEY and CDR2 SVGAGI. The length of the CDR3 is 14 residues. The V gene end was trimmed by 4 bases and the J gene end by 5 bases; junction bases not matched to a gene: 5. CDR3 sequence: CASSFTGEDQPQHF. The CDR3 DNA reads TGTGCCAGCAGTTTCACAGGGGAAGATCAGCCCCAGCATTTT.

The V and J genes are TRBV11-2 and TRBJ2-2, with a tentative D call TRBD2 (5 bases). Germline V gives CDR1 SGHAT, CDR2 FQNNGV. V was trimmed by 5 bases and J by 1 base, leaving 8 bases between them. This CDR3 is 14 amino acids long. The CDR3 loop is CASSPGGNTGELFF. CDR3 bases: TGTGCCAGCAGCCCCGGAGGGAACACCGGGGAGCTGTTTTTT.

The chain combines TRBV5-1 with TRBJ2-6; maybe TRBD2 (5 bases). The V end was cut by 6 bases, the J end by 0 bases, with 10 bases between. The CDR3 has 15 amino acids. From germline, CDR1 is SGHRS and CDR2 YFSETQ. In nucleotides, the CDR3 is TGCGCCAGCACCCCGGCGGGCTCTGGGGCCAACGTCCTGACTTTC. Protein: CASTPAGSGANVLTF.

As for this clone: The sample carries other DNA sequences with the same CDR3. The chain couples TRBV27 to TRBJ2-3, with 10 bases that match TRBD2. After removal of 5 bases from V and 0 bases from J, the junction contained 5 bases not matched to a gene. This CDR3 has 16 amino acids. The V gene's germline CDR1 is MNHEY and CDR2 SMNVEV (reference sequence). The CDR3 reads CASSPRTSGSTDTQYF. CDR3 bases: TGTGCCAGCAGTCCCCGGACTAGCGGTAGCACAGATACGCAGTATTTT.

The J gene is TRBJ2-1, the V gene TRBV6-5; D may match TRBD1 or TRBD2 (6 bases each). The CDR3 is made up of 12 amino acids. Germline CDR1 is MNHEY and CDR2 is SVGAGI. Trimming removed 6 bases from V and 7 bases from J, with 10 bases in between. Here the CDR3 reads CASRRGRNEQFF. In DNA form, the CDR3 reads TGTGCCAGCAGAAGGGGGAGGAATGAGCAGTTCTTC.

The genes are TRBV28 and TRBJ2-2; D not certain. CDR3 size: 15 residues. The V end lost 7 bases, the J end lost 4 bases, and 16 bases lay between the germline ends. The germline V gene encodes CDR1 MDHEN and CDR2 SYDVKM. CDR3 in amino acids: CASTRVTVGTGELFF. The CDR3 nucleotides read TGTGCCAGCACCCGGGTCACGGTGGGCACCGGGGAGCTGTTTTTT.

The genes are TRBV5-5 and TRBJ1-5; tentatively, D is TRBD1 (5 bases). Per germline, CDR1 SGHKS and CDR2 YYEKEE (reference sequence). V was trimmed by 0 bases and J by 3 bases, leaving 13 bases between them. The CDR3 is 16 amino acids. The CDR3 sequence is CASSLVGEGVNQPQHF. Written as DNA, the CDR3 is TGTGCCAGCAGCTTGGTGGGAGAAGGGGTCAATCAGCCCCAGCATTTT.

The chain is built from TRBV4-2 and TRBJ1-2; 8 nucleotides line up with TRBD1. CDR3 size: 15 residues. CDR1 and CDR2 from the germline V gene are LGHNA and YNFKEQ. With 5 bases clipped from V and 8 bases from J, the junction kept 13 bases outside the gene matches. In DNA form, the CDR3 reads TGTGCCAGCAGCGCAGCCGACAGGGGAGGGCTAGGCTACACCTTC. The encoded protein is CASSAADRGGLGYTF.

This chain uses TRBV27 with TRBJ2-1; weak D call: TRBD2 (6 bases). This CDR3 contains 12 residues. The V gene's germline CDR1 is MNHEY and CDR2 SMNVEV (reference sequence). Trimming left V 4 bases short and J 6 bases short, with 7 bases between. CDR3 sequence reads: CASSWRGNEQFF. The CDR3 DNA sequence: TGTGCCAGCAGTTGGAGGGGCAATGAGCAGTTCTTC.

The rearrangement links TRBV27 to TRBJ2-1, with 9 bases identical to TRBD1. Germline V gene data show CDR1 as MNHEY and CDR2 as SMNVEV (reference sequence). This CDR3 has 14 amino acids. The V segment lost 4 bases and the J segment 7 bases; nucleotides outside the gene matches: 5. CDR3 protein: CASSSLQGANEQFF. CDR3 nucleotides: TGTGCCAGCAGTTCCCTACAGGGGGCAAATGAGCAGTTCTTC.

The V gene is TRBV28, the J gene TRBJ2-4; a weak D match, TRBD2 (5 bases). Germline assignment: CDR1 MDHEN and CDR2 SYDVKM. CDR3 length: 11 residues. CDR3 residues: CASGVPHIQYF. The CDR3 nucleotides read TGTGCTTCCGGGGTCCCGCACATTCAGTACTTC.